This TCR beta chain was captured by sequencing in a study of shared T cell receptors in the human thymus. Germline V lookup: CDR1 LNHDA, CDR2 SQIVND (reference sequence). The CDR3 extends over 18 amino acids. With 2 bases clipped from V and 0 bases from J, the junction kept 11 bases outside the gene matches. Repertoires were generated with immunoSEQ multiplex PCR, while TCRdb's copy carries only in-frame clones and drops some. The sample includes some 700,000 clones, 70% to 90% of them seen just once. This sample also appeared in a second study, on human thymus T cells. That paper notes: Related work found strong thymic repertoire overlap between unrelated individuals.

This sequence originates from a girl under two years old with a congenital heart defect. The V and J genes are TRBV19 and TRBJ2-3; 7 nucleotides agree with TRBD1. Material for sequencing was thymocytes. The CDR3 nucleotides read TGTGCCAGTAGTATACGGGCCCCAGGGACAGCTAGCACAGATACGCAGTATTTT. It codes for CASSIRAPGTASTDTQYF.